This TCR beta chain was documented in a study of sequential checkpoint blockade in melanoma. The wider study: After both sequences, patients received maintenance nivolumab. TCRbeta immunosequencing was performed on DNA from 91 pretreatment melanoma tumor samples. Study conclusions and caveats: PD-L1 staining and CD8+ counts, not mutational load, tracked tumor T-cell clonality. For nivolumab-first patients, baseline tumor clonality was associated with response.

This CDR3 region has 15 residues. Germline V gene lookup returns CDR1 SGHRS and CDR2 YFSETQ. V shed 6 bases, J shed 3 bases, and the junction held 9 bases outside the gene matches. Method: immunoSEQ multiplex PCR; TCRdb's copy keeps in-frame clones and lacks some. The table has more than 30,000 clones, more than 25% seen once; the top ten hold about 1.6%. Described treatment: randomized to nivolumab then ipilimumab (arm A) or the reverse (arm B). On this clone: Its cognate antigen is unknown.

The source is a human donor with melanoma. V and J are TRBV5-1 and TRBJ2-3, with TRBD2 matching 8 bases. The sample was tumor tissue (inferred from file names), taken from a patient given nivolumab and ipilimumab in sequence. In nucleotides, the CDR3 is TGCGCCAGCACGGTCCGGGGGGGAGGAACAGATACGCAGTATTTT. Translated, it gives CASTVRGGGTDTQYF. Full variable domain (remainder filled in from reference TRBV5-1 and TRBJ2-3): KAGVTQTPRYLIKTRGQQVTLSCSPISGHRSVSWYQQTPGQGLQFLFEYFSETQRNKGNFPGRFSGRQFSNSRSEMNVSTLELGDSALYLCASTVRGGGTDTQYFGPGTRLTVL.